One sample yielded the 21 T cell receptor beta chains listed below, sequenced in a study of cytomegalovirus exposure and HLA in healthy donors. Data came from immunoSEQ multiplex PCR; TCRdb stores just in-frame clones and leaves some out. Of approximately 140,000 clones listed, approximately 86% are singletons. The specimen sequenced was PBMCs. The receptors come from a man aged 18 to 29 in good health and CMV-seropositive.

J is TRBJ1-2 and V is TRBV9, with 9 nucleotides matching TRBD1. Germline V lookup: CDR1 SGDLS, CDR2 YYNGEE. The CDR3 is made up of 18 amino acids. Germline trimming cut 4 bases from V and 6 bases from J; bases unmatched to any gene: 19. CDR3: CASSPRGPLTGGTDGYTF. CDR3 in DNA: TGTGCCAGCAGCCCTCGGGGACCCTTGACAGGGGGAACAGATGGCTACACCTTC.

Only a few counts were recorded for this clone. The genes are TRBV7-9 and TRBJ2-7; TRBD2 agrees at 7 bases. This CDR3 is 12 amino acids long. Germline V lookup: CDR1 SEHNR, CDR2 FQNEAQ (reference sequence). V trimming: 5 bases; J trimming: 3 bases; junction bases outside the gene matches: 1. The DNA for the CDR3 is TGTGCCAGCAGCCGGGACTACTACGAGCAGTACTTC. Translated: CASSRDYYEQYF.

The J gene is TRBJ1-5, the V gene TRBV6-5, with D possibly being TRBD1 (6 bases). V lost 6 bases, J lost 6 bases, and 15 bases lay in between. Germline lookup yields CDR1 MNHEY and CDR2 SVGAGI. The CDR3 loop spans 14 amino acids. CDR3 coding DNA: TGTGCCAGCAGCAAAGCAGGGGAAGTTCAGCCCCAGCATTTT. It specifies CASSKAGEVQPQHF.

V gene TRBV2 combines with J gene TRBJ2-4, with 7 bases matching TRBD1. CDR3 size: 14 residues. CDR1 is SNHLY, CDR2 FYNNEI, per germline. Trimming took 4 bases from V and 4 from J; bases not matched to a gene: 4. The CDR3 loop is CASSGTGLKNIQYF. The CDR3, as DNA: TGTGCCAGCAGTGGGACAGGCCTAAAAAACATTCAGTACTTC.

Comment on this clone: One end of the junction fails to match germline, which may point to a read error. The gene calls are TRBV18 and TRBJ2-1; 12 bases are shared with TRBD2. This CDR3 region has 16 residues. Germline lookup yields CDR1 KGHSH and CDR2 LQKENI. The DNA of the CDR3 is TGTGCCAGCTCATCACCCGGACTAGCGGGGTCCTATGAGCAGTTCTTC. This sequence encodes CASSSPGLAGSYEQFF. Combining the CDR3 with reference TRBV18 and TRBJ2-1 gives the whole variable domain NAGVMQNPRHLVRRRGQEARLRCSPMKGHSHVYWYRQLPEEGLKFMVYLQKENIIDESGMPKERFSAEFPKEGPSILRIQQVVRGDSAAYFCASSSPGLAGSYEQFFGPGTRLTVL.

The CDR3 nucleotides read TGCGCCAGCAGTGAGTCGACCAGGGGTACTCAGCCCCAGCATTTT. Translating it yields CASSESTRGTQPQHF. The chain is built from TRBV10-2 and TRBJ1-5; a weak D match, TRBD1 (6 bases). The germline V and J ends were trimmed by 0 bases and 6 bases, with 12 bases remaining between them. This CDR3 is 15 amino acids long. The germline gives CDR1 WSHSY, CDR2 SAAADI.

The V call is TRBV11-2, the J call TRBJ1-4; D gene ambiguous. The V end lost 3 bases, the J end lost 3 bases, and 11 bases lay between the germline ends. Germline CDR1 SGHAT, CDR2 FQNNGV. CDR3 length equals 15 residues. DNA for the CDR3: TGTGCCAGCAGCTTGGGTCGCGGGGCTAATGAAAAACTGTTTTTT. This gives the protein CASSLGRGANEKLFF.

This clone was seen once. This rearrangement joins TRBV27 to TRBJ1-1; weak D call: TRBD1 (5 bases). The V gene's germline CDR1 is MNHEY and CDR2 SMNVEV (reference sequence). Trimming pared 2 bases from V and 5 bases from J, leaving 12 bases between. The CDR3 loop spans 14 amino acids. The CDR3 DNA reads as TGTGCCAGCAGTTTACAAGGGGATTGGACTGAAGCTTTCTTT. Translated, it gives CASSLQGDWTEAFF.

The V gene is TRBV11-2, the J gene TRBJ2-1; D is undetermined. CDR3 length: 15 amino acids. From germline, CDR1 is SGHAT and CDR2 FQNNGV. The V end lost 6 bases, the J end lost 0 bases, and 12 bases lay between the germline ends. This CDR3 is CASRHLFSSYNEQFF. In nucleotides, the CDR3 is TGTGCCAGCAGACATTTATTCAGCTCCTACAATGAGCAGTTCTTC.

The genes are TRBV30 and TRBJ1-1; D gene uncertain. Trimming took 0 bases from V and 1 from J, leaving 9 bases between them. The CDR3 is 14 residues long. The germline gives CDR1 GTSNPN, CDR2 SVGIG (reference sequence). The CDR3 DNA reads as TGTGCCTGGAGTGTATTAAGACAGAACACTGAAGCTTTCTTT. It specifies CAWSVLRQNTEAFF.

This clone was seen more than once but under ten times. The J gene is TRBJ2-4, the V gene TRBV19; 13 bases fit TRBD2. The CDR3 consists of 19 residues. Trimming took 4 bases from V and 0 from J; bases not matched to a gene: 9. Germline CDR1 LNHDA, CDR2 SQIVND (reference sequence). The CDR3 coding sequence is TGTGCCAGTAGTACAAGACTAGCGGGAGGACCTGTAGCCAAAAACATTCAGTACTTC. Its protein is CASSTRLAGGPVAKNIQYF.

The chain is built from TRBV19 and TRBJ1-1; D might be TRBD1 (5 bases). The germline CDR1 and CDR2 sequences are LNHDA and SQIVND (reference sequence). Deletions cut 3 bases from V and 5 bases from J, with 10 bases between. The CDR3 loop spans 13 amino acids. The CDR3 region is CASSMSGLTEAFF. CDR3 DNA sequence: TGTGCCAGTAGTATGTCAGGGTTAACTGAAGCTTTCTTT.

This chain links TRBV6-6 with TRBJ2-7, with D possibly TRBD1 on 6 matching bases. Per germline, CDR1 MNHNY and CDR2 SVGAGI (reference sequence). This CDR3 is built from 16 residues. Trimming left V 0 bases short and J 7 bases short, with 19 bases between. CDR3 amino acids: CASSYSYQRAQGEQYF. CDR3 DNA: TGTGCCAGCAGTTACTCATATCAGAGGGCGCAGGGGGAGCAGTACTTC.

CDR3 in DNA: TGTGCCAGCAGCTTAGTGTCTGGACATAGCAATCAGCCCCAGCATTTT. Protein: CASSLVSGHSNQPQHF. The chain carries TRBV7-2 and TRBJ1-5; tentative D call: TRBD1 (5 bases). Trimming pared 1 base from V and 0 bases from J, leaving 10 bases between. The germline gives CDR1 SGHTA, CDR2 FQGNSA. This CDR3 comprises 16 residues.

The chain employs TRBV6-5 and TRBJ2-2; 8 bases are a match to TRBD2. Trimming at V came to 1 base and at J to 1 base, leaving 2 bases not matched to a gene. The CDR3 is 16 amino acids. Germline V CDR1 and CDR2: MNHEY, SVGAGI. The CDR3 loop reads CASSYWAGGNTGELFF. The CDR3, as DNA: TGTGCCAGCAGTTACTGGGCGGGGGGGAACACCGGGGAGCTGTTTTTT.

The DNA for the CDR3 is TGTGCCAGCAGCCGGGGACTCGGAGATACGCAGTATTTT. Translated: CASSRGLGDTQYF. The chain has TRBV7-3 and TRBJ2-3, with D tentatively TRBD2 (6 bases). Between the trimmed V and J ends, which lost 5 bases and 5 bases, there was a span of 11 bases. Per the germline V gene, CDR1 is SGHTA and CDR2 is FQGTGA. The CDR3 runs 13 residues.

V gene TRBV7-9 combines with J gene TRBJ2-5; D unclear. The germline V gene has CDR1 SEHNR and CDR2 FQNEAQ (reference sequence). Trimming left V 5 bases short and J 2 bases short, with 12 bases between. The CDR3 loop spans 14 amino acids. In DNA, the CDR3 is TGTGCCAGCAGCCCCACAGTACTTCAAGAGACCCAGTACTTC. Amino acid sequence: CASSPTVLQETQYF.

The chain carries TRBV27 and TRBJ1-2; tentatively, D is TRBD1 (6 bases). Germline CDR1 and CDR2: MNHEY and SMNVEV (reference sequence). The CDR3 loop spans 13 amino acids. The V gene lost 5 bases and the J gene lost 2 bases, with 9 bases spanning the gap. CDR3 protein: CASSDRRNYGYTF. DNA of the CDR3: TGTGCCAGCAGTGACAGGAGGAACTATGGCTACACCTTC.

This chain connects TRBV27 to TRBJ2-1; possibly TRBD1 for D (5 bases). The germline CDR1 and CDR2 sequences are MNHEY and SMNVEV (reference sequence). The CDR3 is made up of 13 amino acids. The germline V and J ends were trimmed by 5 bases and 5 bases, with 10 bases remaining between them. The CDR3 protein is CASSTRVHNEQFF. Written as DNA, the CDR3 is TGTGCCAGCAGTACCAGGGTCCACAATGAGCAGTTCTTC.

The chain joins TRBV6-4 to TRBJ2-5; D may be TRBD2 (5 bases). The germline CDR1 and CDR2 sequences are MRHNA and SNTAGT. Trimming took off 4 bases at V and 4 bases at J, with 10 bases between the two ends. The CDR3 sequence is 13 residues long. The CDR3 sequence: CASSVLAGETQYF. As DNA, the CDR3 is TGTGCCAGCAGTGTTCTCGCGGGAGAGACCCAGTACTTC.

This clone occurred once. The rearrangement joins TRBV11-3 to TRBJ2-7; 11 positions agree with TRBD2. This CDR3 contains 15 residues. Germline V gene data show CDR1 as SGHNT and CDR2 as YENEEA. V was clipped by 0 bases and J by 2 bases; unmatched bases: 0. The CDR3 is CASSLEGLAAYEQYF. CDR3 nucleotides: TGTGCCAGCAGCTTAGAGGGACTAGCGGCCTACGAGCAGTACTTC. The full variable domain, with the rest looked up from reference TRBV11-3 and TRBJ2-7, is EAGVVQSPRYKIIEKKQPVAFWCNPISGHNTLYWYLQNLGQGPELLIRYENEEAVDDSQLPKDRFSAERLKGVDSTLKIQPAELGDSAVYLCASSLEGLAAYEQYFGPGTRLTVT.